The next 7 T cell receptor beta chains were all read from a single sample in a study of cytomegalovirus exposure and HLA in healthy donors. It was with 60 Vbeta and 13 Jbeta primers that the PCR ran. The assay was immunoSEQ multiplex PCR, and TCRdb's table has in-frame clones only and misses some. The data hold 150,000 to 200,000 clones, with over 70% observed a single time. The source material was PBMCs. These receptors originate from a female donor in good health and CMV-seronegative.

In DNA form, the CDR3 reads TGTGCCATCAGGGCTAGGGGATGGAATTCACCCCTCCACTTT. It yields the protein CAIRARGWNSPLHF. The chain is built from TRBV10-3 and TRBJ1-6, with D tentatively TRBD1 (5 bases). The CDR3 contains 14 residues. Germline-derived CDR1 and CDR2 are ENHRY and SYGVKD. Trimming pared 6 bases from V and 7 bases from J, leaving 13 bases between.

This clone came up once. CDR3 in DNA: TGTGCCAGCAGACCTCCAGGGTACTCTGGAAACACCATATATTTT. Residues: CASRPPGYSGNTIYF. V is TRBV28 and J is TRBJ1-3; weak D call: TRBD1 (5 bases). The CDR3 is made up of 15 amino acids. V was cut by 6 bases and J by 0 bases, with 12 bases left in between. Germline V lookup: CDR1 MDHEN, CDR2 SYDVKM. The entire variable domain, with the rest obtained from reference TRBV28 and TRBJ1-3, is as follows: DVKVTQSSRYLVKRTGEKVFLECVQDMDHENMFWYRQDPGLGLRLIYFSYDVKMKEKGDIPEGYSVSREKKERFSLILESASTNQTSMYLCASRPPGYSGNTIYFGEGSWLTVV.

The V and J genes are TRBV15 and TRBJ2-6; 8 bases fit TRBD1. Trimming at V came to 0 bases and at J to 0 bases, leaving 13 bases not matched to a gene. From germline, CDR1 is LNHNV and CDR2 YYDKDF (reference sequence). This CDR3 is built from 21 residues. CDR3 residues: CATSRDPIPGQVDSGANVLTF. The CDR3, as DNA: TGTGCCACCAGCAGAGATCCCATTCCGGGACAGGTTGACTCTGGGGCCAACGTCCTGACTTTC.

The J gene is TRBJ1-1, the V gene TRBV28, with D uncertain. The CDR3 has 13 amino acids. Trimming stripped 5 bases from V and 8 bases from J, with 15 bases between. Germline V gene lookup returns CDR1 MDHEN and CDR2 SYDVKM. The CDR3 reads CASSASGPREAFF. The CDR3 region has the DNA TGTGCCAGCAGTGCTTCCGGTCCTAGAGAAGCTTTCTTT.

This chain links TRBV7-9 with TRBJ2-1; TRBD1 agrees at 7 bases. Trimming cost V 5 bases and J 5 bases; bases outside gene matches: 9. In germline, CDR1 is SEHNR, CDR2 FQNEAQ (reference sequence). The CDR3 is 15 residues long. DNA for the CDR3: TGTGCCAGCAGCCCCAGGGGGACCCCCGACAATGAGCAGTTCTTC. Residues: CASSPRGTPDNEQFF.

V usage is TRBV11-2 and J usage is TRBJ2-7, with 8 positions matching TRBD1. Per the germline V gene, CDR1 is SGHAT and CDR2 is FQNNGV. The CDR3 covers 14 residues. J gave up 6 bases and V 5 bases, and 9 bases lay outside the gene matches. CDR3 protein: CASSVSRQGSEQYF. The CDR3 region has the DNA TGTGCCAGCAGCGTTAGTCGACAGGGGAGCGAGCAGTACTTC.

The J gene is TRBJ2-7, the V gene TRBV5-1; 7 bases line up with TRBD2. CDR3 size: 15 residues. Germline V CDR1 and CDR2: SGHRS, YFSETQ. The J segment lost 3 bases and the V segment lost 0 bases, leaving 6 bases of the junction unmatched. Here the CDR3 reads CASSLGGGGSYEQYF. The DNA of the CDR3 is TGCGCCAGCAGCTTGGGGGGGGGTGGGAGCTACGAGCAGTACTTC. The full variable domain, completed using reference TRBV5-1 and TRBJ2-7, is KAGVTQTPRYLIKTRGQQVTLSCSPISGHRSVSWYQQTPGQGLQFLFEYFSETQRNKGNFPGRFSGRQFSNSRSEMNVSTLELGDSALYLCASSLGGGGSYEQYFGPGTRLTVT.